The present T cell receptor beta chain was sequenced within a study of blood T cell repertoires in COVID-19. The overall study: Acute and convalescent COVID-19 specimens originated in the United States, Italy and Spain. T cells, B-cell-depleted T cells, or PBMCs provided the cDNA or gDNA that served as material.

With 6 bases clipped from V and 7 bases from J, the junction kept 22 bases outside the gene matches. CDR1 and CDR2 from the germline V gene are SQVTM and ANQGSEA. The CDR3 has 18 residues. Source study methods: How many nucleated cells were present was estimated from reference gene primer amplification. Data came from immunoSEQ multiplex PCR; TCRdb stores just in-frame clones and leaves some out. The V and J calls and clone size are taken from that table; D and trimming were inferred from the DNA. The data hold roughly 100,000 clones, with over 75% observed a single time. The chain joins TRBV29-1 to TRBJ2-5; 11 positions agree with TRBD2. The sequence derives from an elderly woman with acute or convalescent COVID-19. Sequences were obtained from peripheral blood. CDR3 loop: CSVSQGTRGLADSGTQYF. The CDR3 DNA reads as TGCAGCGTATCGCAAGGGACCCGGGGACTAGCGGACTCAGGGACCCAGTACTTC.